The clone carrying this TCR beta chain was seen at least ten times. Its antigen is still unknown. Investigators amplified TCR beta CDR3 regions from RNA transcripts. In the first round, RT-PCR was carried out with HTBI primers, and a multiplex PCR formed the second round. TCRdb re-called the multiplex PCR reads with MiXCR, one entry per CDR3 protein. The data contain just over 400,000 distinct CDR3 sequences, 20% to 25% of them seen just once; the ten biggest clones take up approximately 3%. This specimen belongs to a study of Graves' ophthalmopathy and Graves' hyperthyroidism. Germline V gene sequence: CDR1 DFQATT, CDR2 SNEGSKA (reference sequence). CDR3 length: 14 residues. Germline trimming cut 6 bases from V and 7 bases from J; bases unmatched to any gene: 11. General study findings and limits: Progression of ophthalmopathy was predicted by the model with less than 71% sensitivity and 72% to 85% specificity.

None of the included patients had other autoimmune diseases, uncontrolled infections, pregnancy or lactation, as these led to exclusion. Specimen: peripheral blood. This receptor was identified in a woman younger than 35 with stable Graves' hyperthyroidism. V usage is TRBV20-1 and J usage is TRBJ2-2; 7 positions match TRBD1. The DNA of the CDR3 is TGCAGTGCGAGAAAGACAGGGCGGTACGGGGAGCTGTTTTTT. Protein: CSARKTGRYGELFF.